A single T cell receptor beta chain is shown here with its context. A clone one base away is much larger, so this may be a read error. The investigators amplified TCR beta CDR3 regions from RNA transcripts. HTBI primers were employed in a first-round RT-PCR of the TCR CDR3. MiXCR, run by TCRdb on the multiplex PCR reads, gives a single entry per CDR3 protein. This table has about 640,000 distinct CDR3 sequences, about a fifth appearing once. The source of the sample is a study of T cells in Graves' hyperthyroidism and ophthalmopathy. A Clinical Activity Score of at least 3, a NOSPECS grade of at least 4 and a duration under 3 months were recorded in the ophthalmopathy patients. Diagnoses were established using clinical symptoms, serum thyroxine and TRAb, thyroid ultrasound and orbital computed tomography. Looked up from germline, CDR1 is LGHDT and CDR2 is YNNKEL (reference sequence). The length of the CDR3 is 15 residues.

Material for sequencing was blood. The clonotype was recovered from a man aged 25-40 years with Graves' ophthalmopathy. J is TRBJ1-3 and V is TRBV3-1, with D possibly being TRBD1 (5 bases). The chain's CDR3 is CVSSQDRSSGNTIYF. The CDR3 nucleotides read TGTGTCAGCAGCCAAGACAGAAGCTCTGGAAACACCATATATTTT.